This T cell receptor beta chain emerged from a study of response to subunit inactivated influenza vaccine. Study-wide points: A suggestion made by the authors is that each seasonal influenza vaccination recruits few new T cells.

The J segment lost 2 bases and the V segment lost 5 bases, leaving 7 bases of the junction unmatched. The CDR3 is made up of 16 amino acids. The V gene's germline CDR1 is SGHTA and CDR2 FQGNSA. This clonotype occurred a few times. Its antigen is unknown. TCRdb processed the RT-PCR reads anew with MiXCR; each CDR3 protein has one entry. The table records more than 450,000 distinct CDR3 sequences, approximately 10% of them present only once. This sample also belongs to another study, concerning T cells expressing NK-cell markers. That study reports: TCR beta cDNA was generated via 5'RACE template switching incorporating UMIs. It was sorted CD3+CD56-NKG2C+, CD3+CD56+NKG2C- and CD3+CD56+NKG2C+ T cells that provided the TCR beta repertoires. Within the sequenced cohort of eight donors, seven exhibited HCMV seropositivity and one was seronegative. HCMV specificity of the expanded NKG2C+ T cell clones stayed unclear.

This TCR was recovered from a man aged 45-65 years who received an inactivated influenza vaccine. Sequenced material: PBMCs from blood, taken on the day of vaccination. J is TRBJ2-3 and V is TRBV7-2; 10 bases are shared with TRBD2. CDR3 loop: CASSPSGSWSTDTQYF. CDR3 nucleotide sequence: TGTGCCAGCAGCCCTAGCGGGAGCTGGTCCACAGATACGCAGTATTTT.